These 10 T cell receptor beta chains came from one sample sequenced in a study of human versus mouse CDR3 diversity and MHC coevolution. Sequencing used immunoSEQ multiplex PCR; TCRdb keeps in-frame clones, though not all of them. The sample records about 81,000 clones, around 95% being singletons. The specimen was naive CD4+ T cells from blood. The subset is: CD45RO-negative CD62L-positive naive CD4 T cells. These receptors all stem from a person aged 25 to 69 in good health.

The CDR3 is CASSSTGSSYEQYF. The CDR3 DNA is TGTGCCAGCAGTTCAACTGGGAGCTCCTACGAGCAGTACTTC. The rearrangement joins TRBV7-2 to TRBJ2-7, with D possibly being TRBD2 (5 bases). Germline CDR1 and CDR2: SGHTA and FQGNSA. This CDR3 region has 14 residues. Trimming took 6 bases from V and 0 from J, leaving 12 bases between them. Using reference TRBV7-2 and TRBJ2-7 for the parts outside the CDR3, the full variable domain is GAGVSQSPSNKVTEKGKDVELRCDPISGHTALYWYRQSLGQGLEFLIYFQGNSAPDKSGLPSDRFSAERTGGSVSTLTIQRTQQEDSAVYLCASSSTGSSYEQYFGPGTRLTVT.

This chain joins TRBV11-2 and TRBJ1-1; 8 positions match TRBD1. V shed 4 bases, J shed 6 bases, and the junction held 16 bases outside the gene matches. In germline, CDR1 is SGHAT, CDR2 FQNNGV. CDR3 length: 17 residues. The CDR3, as DNA: TGTGCCAGCAGCTCGGTCGCTTCCCCGGACAGGGACGCTGAAGCTTTCTTT. Amino acids: CASSSVASPDRDAEAFF.

The V call is TRBV2, the J call TRBJ1-5; D remains unclear. Germline CDR1 reads SNHLY; CDR2 reads FYNNEI. Trimming cost V 1 base and J 9 bases, with 16 bases left between them. CDR3 length equals 15 residues. The DNA for the CDR3 is TGTGCCAGCAGTGAAGAATTATCGCCGGGTGGGCCCCAGCATTTT. Protein product: CASSEELSPGGPQHF. The full variable domain, completed using reference TRBV2 and TRBJ1-5, is EPEVTQTPSHQVTQMGQEVILRCVPISNHLYFYWYRQILGQKVEFLVSFYNNEISEKSEIFDDQFSVERPDGSNFTLKIRSTKLEDSAMYFCASSEELSPGGPQHFGDGTRLSIL.

The rearrangement joins TRBV5-1 to TRBJ2-7, with 8 bases matching TRBD2. The CDR3 covers 14 residues. V was pared by 2 bases and J by 3 bases, with 4 bases of the junction left unmatched. Looked up from germline, CDR1 is SGHRS and CDR2 is YFSETQ. CDR3 DNA: TGCGCCAGCAGCTTAGCGGGGGAGGGCTACGAGCAGTACTTC. Protein sequence: CASSLAGEGYEQYF.

V and J are TRBV4-2 and TRBJ1-1; D remains ambiguous. Deletions cut 4 bases from V and 4 bases from J, with 10 bases between. CDR1 LGHNA and CDR2 YNFKEQ come from the germline V gene. CDR3 length: 13 residues. The CDR3 reads CASSRTEGTEAFF. Here the CDR3 DNA reads TGTGCCAGCAGCCGTACGGAGGGCACTGAAGCTTTCTTT.

This clone was recorded only once. The chain links TRBV4-3 to TRBJ2-3; 8 bases match TRBD1. V trimming: 0 bases; J trimming: 1 base; junction bases outside the gene matches: 6. The germline CDR1 and CDR2 sequences are LGHNA and YSLEER. The CDR3 is 17 amino acids. CDR3 in amino acids: CASSQEGRGRGTDTQYF. The CDR3 nucleotides read TGCGCCAGCAGCCAAGAGGGCAGGGGGCGAGGCACAGATACGCAGTATTTT.

The gene calls are TRBV5-1 and TRBJ2-1; 8 positions agree with TRBD1. This CDR3 has 17 amino acids. With 4 bases clipped from V and 3 bases from J, the junction kept 12 bases outside the gene matches. Germline assignment: CDR1 SGHRS and CDR2 YFSETQ. The CDR3 coding sequence is TGCGCCAGCAGCCAAGGACAGGGTGTGGGACTCTACAATGAGCAGTTCTTC. This encodes CASSQGQGVGLYNEQFF.

The rearrangement joins TRBV19 to TRBJ1-6; 8 nucleotides align to TRBD1. Germline values: CDR1 LNHDA, CDR2 SQIVND (reference sequence). V lost 5 bases to trimming and J lost 9 bases; unmatched junction nucleotides: 9. This CDR3 has 15 amino acids. The CDR3 reads CASSVPGQGSSPLHF. CDR3 DNA: TGTGCCAGTAGTGTACCCGGACAGGGTAGTTCACCCCTCCACTTT.

Only one count was recorded for this clone. The rearrangement uses TRBV29-1 and TRBJ1-1, with D possibly being TRBD1 (5 bases). Germline assignment: CDR1 SQVTM and CDR2 ANQGSEA. V gave up 4 bases and J gave up 5 bases, with 14 bases separating them. This CDR3 contains 13 residues. CDR3 in DNA: TGCAGCGTTGGAGTTGGGGGAGGTACTGAAGCTTTCTTT. It codes for CSVGVGGGTEAFF.

J is TRBJ1-5 and V is TRBV6-1; TRBD1 might be the D (6 bases). CDR1 and CDR2 (germline): MNHNS, SASEGT. Between the trimmed V and J ends, which lost 5 bases and 2 bases, there was a span of 13 bases. This CDR3 has 15 residues. CDR3 sequence: CASSKQGVGNQPQHF. In DNA form, the CDR3 reads TGTGCCAGCAGTAAACAGGGAGTCGGCAATCAGCCCCAGCATTTT.